This T cell receptor beta chain was found in a study of cytomegalovirus exposure and HLA in healthy donors. Study-wide results and limits: A prior analysis recorded that most TCR beta V segments were productive about 87% or about 30% of the time. The study recorded around 160 TCR beta chains that were cytomegalovirus-associated.

With respect to this clone: Its antigen is unknown. At one end the junction does not follow the germline gene, possibly because of a read error.

In the PCR, 60 Vbeta and 13 Jbeta primers were used. Sequencing used immunoSEQ multiplex PCR; TCRdb keeps in-frame clones, though not all of them. The sample has 150,000 or so clones, 64% seen once. CDR1 MNHEY and CDR2 SMNVEV come from the germline V gene (reference sequence). This CDR3 is 13 amino acids long. The gene calls are TRBV27 and TRBJ1-2; 7 bases agree with TRBD1. The receptor was isolated from a woman aged 30 to 39 in good health and CMV-seropositive. The sequencing input was PBMCs. The chain's CDR3 is CASSRTGTDEEAF. As DNA, the CDR3 is TGTGCCAGCAGCCGCACTGGGACAGATGAAGAAGCCTTC.